The 4 T cell receptor beta chains in this list originate from one sample, sequenced in a study of T cells after yellow fever vaccination. Using its own MiXCR run on the 5' RACE reads, TCRdb lists one record per CDR3 protein. Of approximately 9,300 distinct CDR3 sequences in the sample, under 5.5% are singletons; the top ten hold around 1.6%. Source: PBMCs, either bulk or a sorted T-cell subset (CD4+, CD8+, memory, or dextramer-sorted; not recorded which), taken less than 16 days after the first yellow fever vaccination. The receptor source for this set is a man between 18 and 35 years old who received the YFV17D yellow fever vaccine.

This clonotype came up a few times. The rearrangement links TRBV2 to TRBJ1-2; D uncertain. The CDR3 totals 12 residues. The germline gives CDR1 SNHLY, CDR2 FYNNEI. Trimming cost V 5 bases and J 3 bases, with 7 bases left between them. CDR3 nucleotide sequence: TGTGCCAGCAGTCAAGGAGACTATGGCTACACCTTC. This gives the protein CASSQGDYGYTF.

This clonotype is classed as medium-sized. The gene calls are TRBV3-1 and TRBJ2-2; tentative D call: TRBD2 (6 bases). The CDR3 totals 16 residues. Germline CDR1 reads LGHDT; CDR2 reads YNNKEL (reference sequence). V shed 1 base and J shed 0 bases, with 9 bases lying between them. The CDR3 loop reads CASSQVRGTNTGELFF. CDR3 coding DNA: TGTGCCAGCAGCCAAGTGCGGGGAACGAACACCGGGGAGCTGTTTTTT.

This clonotype was detected many times. This sequence joins TRBV19 and TRBJ1-5; D is unclear. The CDR3 totals 13 residues. Trimming pared 3 bases from V and 3 bases from J, leaving 6 bases between. Germline lookup yields CDR1 LNHDA and CDR2 SQIVND (reference sequence). CDR3 sequence (DNA): TGTGCCAGTAGTATCGGAAACAATCAGCCCCAGCATTTT. Its protein product is CASSIGNNQPQHF.

This clonotype is judged medium-sized. The chain has TRBV6-5 and TRBJ2-7; D is possibly TRBD2 (7 bases). The CDR3 spans 15 residues. V was shortened by 1 base and J by 2 bases, with 12 bases between the two germline ends. Germline V gene sequence: CDR1 MNHEY, CDR2 SVGAGI. CDR3: CASSYFGGQAYEQYF. CDR3 bases: TGTGCCAGCAGTTACTTCGGGGGGCAGGCCTACGAGCAGTACTTC.